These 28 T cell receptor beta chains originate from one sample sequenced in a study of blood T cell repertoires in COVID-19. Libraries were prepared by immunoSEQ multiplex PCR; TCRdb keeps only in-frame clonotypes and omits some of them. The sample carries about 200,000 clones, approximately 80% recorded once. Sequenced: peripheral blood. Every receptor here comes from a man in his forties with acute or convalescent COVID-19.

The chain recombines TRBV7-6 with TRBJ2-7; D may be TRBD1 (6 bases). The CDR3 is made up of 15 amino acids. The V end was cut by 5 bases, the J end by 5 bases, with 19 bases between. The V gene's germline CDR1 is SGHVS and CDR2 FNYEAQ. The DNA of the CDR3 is TGTGCCAGCAGCAAAAGAGGGGGTATTGGGGACGAGCAGTACTTC. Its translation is CASSKRGGIGDEQYF.

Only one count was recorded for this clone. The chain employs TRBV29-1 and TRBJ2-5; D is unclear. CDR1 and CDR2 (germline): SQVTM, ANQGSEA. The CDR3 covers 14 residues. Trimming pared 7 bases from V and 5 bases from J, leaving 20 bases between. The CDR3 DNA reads TGCAGCGCCCGTCCGCGTCTCCGCGAGGAGACCCAGTACTTC. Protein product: CSARPRLREETQYF.

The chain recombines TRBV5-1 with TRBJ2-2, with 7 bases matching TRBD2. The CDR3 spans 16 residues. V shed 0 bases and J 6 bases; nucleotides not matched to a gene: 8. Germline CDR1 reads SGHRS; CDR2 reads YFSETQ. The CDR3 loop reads CASSLAVTSYAGELFF. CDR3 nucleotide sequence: TGCGCCAGCAGCTTGGCCGTGACTAGCTACGCCGGGGAGCTGTTTTTT.

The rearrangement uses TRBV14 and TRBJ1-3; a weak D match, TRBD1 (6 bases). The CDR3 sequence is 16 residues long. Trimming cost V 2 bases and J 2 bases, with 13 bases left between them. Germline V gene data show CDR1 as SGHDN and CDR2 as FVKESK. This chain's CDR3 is CASSQLKGVPGNTIYF. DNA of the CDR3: TGTGCCAGCAGCCAATTGAAGGGGGTGCCTGGAAACACCATATATTTT.

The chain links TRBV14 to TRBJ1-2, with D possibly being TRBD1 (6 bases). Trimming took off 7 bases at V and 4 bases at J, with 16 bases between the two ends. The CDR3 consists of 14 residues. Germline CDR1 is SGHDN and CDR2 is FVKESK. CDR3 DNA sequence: TGTGCCAGCAAACCTGCAGGGGCTGGCTATGGCTACACCTTC. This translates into CASKPAGAGYGYTF.

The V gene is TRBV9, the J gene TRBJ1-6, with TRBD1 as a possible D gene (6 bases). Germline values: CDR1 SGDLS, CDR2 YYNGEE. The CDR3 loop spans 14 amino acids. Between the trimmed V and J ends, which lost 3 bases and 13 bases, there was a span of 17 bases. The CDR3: CASSARYRDAPLHF. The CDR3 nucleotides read TGTGCCAGCAGCGCTAGATACAGGGATGCCCCCCTCCACTTT.

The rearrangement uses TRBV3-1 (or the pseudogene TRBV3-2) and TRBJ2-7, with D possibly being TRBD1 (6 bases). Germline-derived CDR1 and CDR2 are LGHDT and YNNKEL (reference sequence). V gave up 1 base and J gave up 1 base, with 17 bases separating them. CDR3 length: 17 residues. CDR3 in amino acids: CASSQVDRRYVSYEQYF. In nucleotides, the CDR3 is TGTGCCAGCAGCCAAGTCGACAGGCGATATGTATCCTACGAGCAGTACTTC.

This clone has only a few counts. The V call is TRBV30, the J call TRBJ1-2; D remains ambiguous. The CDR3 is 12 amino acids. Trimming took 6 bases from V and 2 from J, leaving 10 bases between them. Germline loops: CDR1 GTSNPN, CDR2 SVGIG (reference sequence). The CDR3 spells CACYDTNYGYTF. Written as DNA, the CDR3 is TGTGCCTGCTATGACACGAACTATGGCTACACCTTC. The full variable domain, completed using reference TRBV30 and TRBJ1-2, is SQTIHQWPATLVQPVGSPLSLECTVEGTSNPNLYWYRQAAGRGLQLLFYSVGIGQISSEVPQNLSASRPQDRQFILSSKKLLLSDSGFYLCACYDTNYGYTFGSGTRLTVV.

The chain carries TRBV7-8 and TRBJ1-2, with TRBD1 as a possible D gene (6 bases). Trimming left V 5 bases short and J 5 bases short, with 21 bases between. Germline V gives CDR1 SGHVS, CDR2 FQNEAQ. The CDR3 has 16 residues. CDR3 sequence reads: CASSLRTETLTYGYTF. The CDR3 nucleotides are TGTGCCAGCAGCCTGAGGACAGAAACCTTAACTTATGGCTACACCTTC. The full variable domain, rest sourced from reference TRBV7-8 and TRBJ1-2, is GAGVSQSPRYKVAKRGQDVALRCDPISGHVSLFWYQQALGQGPEFLTYFQNEAQLDKSGLPSDRFFAERPEGSVSTLKIQRTQQEDSAVYLCASSLRTETLTYGYTFGSGTRLTVV.

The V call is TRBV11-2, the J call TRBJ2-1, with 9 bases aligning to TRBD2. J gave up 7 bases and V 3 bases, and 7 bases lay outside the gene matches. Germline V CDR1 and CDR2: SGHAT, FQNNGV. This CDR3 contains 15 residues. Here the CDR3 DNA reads TGTGCCAGCAGCTTGGCGACTAGCGGTGAAAATGAGCAGTTCTTC. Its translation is CASSLATSGENEQFF.

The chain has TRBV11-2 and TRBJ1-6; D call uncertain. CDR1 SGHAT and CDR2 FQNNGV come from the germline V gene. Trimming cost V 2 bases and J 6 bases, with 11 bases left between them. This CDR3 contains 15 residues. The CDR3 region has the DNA TGTGCCAGCAGCTTAAATTTGGAGGGTAATTCACCCCTCCACTTT. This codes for CASSLNLEGNSPLHF.

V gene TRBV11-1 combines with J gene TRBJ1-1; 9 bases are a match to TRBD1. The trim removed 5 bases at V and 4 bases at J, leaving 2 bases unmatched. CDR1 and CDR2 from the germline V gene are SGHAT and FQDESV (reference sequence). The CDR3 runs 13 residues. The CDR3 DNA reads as TGTGCCAGCAGCCCGACAGGGGGCACTGAAGCTTTCTTT. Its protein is CASSPTGGTEAFF.

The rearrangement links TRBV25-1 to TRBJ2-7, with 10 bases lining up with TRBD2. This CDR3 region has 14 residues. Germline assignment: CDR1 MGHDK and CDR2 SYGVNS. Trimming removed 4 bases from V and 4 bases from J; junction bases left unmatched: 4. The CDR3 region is CASSAGLALYEQYF. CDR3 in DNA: TGTGCCAGCAGTGCGGGACTAGCGCTGTACGAGCAGTACTTC.

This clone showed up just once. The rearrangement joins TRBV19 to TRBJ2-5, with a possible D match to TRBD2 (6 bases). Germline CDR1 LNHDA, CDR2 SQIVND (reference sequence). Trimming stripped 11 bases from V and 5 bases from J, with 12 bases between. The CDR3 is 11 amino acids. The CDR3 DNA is TGTGCCTGCCAGGAGGGTGAGACCCAGTACTTC. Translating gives CACQEGETQYF.

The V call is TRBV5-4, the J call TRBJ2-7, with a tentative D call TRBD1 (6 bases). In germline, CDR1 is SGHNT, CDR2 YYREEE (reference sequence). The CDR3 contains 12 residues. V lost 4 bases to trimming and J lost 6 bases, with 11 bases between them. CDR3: CASSMDSTEQYF. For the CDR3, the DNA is TGTGCCAGCAGCATGGACAGTACCGAGCAGTACTTC.

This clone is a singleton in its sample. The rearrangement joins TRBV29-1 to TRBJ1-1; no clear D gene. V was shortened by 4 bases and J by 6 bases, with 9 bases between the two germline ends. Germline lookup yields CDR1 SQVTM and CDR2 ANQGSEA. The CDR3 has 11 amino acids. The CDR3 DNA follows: TGCAGCGTTGGGTTGGAGCCTGAAGCTTTCTTT. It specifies CSVGLEPEAFF.

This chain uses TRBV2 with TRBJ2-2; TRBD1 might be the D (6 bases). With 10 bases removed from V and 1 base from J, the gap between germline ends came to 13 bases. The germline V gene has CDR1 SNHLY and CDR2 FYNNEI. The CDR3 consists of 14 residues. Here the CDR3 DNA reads TGTGCCACCAGGACGGGACAGAACACCGGGGAGCTGTTTTTT. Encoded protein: CATRTGQNTGELFF.

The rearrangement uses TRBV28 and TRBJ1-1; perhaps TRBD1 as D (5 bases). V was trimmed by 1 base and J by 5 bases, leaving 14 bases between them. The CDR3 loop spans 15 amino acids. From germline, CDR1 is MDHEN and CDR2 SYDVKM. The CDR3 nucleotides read TGTGCCAGCAGTTTATTTGGGGCGGGGGGGACTGAAGCTTTCTTT. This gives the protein CASSLFGAGGTEAFF. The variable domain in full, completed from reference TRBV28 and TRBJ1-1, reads DVKVTQSSRYLVKRTGEKVFLECVQDMDHENMFWYRQDPGLGLRLIYFSYDVKMKEKGDIPEGYSVSREKKERFSLILESASTNQTSMYLCASSLFGAGGTEAFFGQGTRLTVV.

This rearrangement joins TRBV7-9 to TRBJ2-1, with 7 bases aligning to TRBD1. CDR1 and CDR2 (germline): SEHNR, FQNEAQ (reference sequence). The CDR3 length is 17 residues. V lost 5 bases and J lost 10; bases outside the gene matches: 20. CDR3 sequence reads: CASSADGANRGMGEQFF. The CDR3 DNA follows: TGTGCCAGCAGCGCCGACGGAGCGAACAGGGGAATGGGAGAGCAGTTCTTC.

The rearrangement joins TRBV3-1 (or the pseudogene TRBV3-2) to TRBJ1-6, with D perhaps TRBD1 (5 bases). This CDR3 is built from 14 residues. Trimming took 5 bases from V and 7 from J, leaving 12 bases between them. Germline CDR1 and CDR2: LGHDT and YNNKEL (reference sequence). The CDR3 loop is CASSSSEGNSPLHF. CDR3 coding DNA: TGTGCCAGCAGCTCCTCGGAGGGGAATTCACCCCTCCACTTT.

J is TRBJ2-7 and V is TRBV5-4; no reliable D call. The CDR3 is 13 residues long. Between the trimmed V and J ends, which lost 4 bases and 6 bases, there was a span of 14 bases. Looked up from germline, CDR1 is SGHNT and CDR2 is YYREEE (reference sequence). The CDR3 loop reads CASSHIARPEQYF. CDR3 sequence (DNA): TGTGCCAGCAGCCACATTGCTAGACCCGAGCAGTACTTC.

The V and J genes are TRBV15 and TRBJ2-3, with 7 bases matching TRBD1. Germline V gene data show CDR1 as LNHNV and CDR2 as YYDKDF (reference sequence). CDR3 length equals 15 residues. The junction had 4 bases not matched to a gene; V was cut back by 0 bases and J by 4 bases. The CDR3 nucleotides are TGTGCCACCAGCAGAGAGACAGGGTATTCAGATACGCAGTATTTT. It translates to CATSRETGYSDTQYF.

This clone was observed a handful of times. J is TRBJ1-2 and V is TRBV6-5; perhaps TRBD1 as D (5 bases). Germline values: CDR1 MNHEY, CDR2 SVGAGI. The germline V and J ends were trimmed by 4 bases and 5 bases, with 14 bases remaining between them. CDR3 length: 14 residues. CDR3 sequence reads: CASSSRDGGYGYTF. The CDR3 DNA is TGTGCCAGCAGTTCTCGGGACGGAGGGTATGGCTACACCTTC.

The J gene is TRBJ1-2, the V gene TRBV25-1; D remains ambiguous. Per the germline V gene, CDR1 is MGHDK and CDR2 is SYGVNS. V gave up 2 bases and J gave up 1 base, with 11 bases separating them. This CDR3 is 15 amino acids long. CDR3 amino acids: CASSEGGASNYGYTF. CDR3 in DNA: TGTGCCAGCAGTGAAGGTGGTGCGAGTAACTATGGCTACACCTTC.

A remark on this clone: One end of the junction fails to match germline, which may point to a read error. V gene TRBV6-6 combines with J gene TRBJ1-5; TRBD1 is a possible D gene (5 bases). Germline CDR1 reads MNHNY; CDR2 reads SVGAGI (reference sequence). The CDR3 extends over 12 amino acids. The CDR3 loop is CGAGRDNQPQHF. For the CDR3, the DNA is TGCGGCGCAGGGAGGGACAATCAGCCCCAGCATTTT.

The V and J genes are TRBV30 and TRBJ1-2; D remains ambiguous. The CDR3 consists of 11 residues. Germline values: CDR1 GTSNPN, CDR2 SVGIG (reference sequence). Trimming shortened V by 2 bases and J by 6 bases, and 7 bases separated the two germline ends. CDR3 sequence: CAWSTGDGYTF. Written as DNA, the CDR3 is TGTGCCTGGAGTACCGGGGATGGCTACACCTTC.

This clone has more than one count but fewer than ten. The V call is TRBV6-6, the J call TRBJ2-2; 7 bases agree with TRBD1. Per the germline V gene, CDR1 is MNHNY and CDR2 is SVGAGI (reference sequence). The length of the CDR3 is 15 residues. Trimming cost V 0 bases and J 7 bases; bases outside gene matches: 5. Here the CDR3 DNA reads TGTGCCAGCAGTTACTCGACAGGGATGAACGGGGAGCTGTTTTTT. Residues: CASSYSTGMNGELFF.

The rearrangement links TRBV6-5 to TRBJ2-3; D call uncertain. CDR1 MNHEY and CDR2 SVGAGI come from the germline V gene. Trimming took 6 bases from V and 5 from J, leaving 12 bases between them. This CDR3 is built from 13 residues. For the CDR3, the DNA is TGTGCCAGCAGCTGGAGCCGAAGAGATACGCAGTATTTT. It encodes CASSWSRRDTQYF.